Below, 14 T cell receptor beta chains from the same sample are listed, as sequenced in a study of T cell repertoires in cytomegalovirus infection. MiXCR, applied by TCRdb to the reads, yields one record per CDR3 protein. Of more than 250,000 distinct CDR3 sequences listed, roughly 25% are singletons. For these receptors, no antigen is known. This material consisted of cultured PBMCs, taken from culture after CMV antigen stimulation. Receptor source: a human donor in good health (CMV status not recorded). Some clones in this sample may be carry-over from other donors' samples.

The chain joins TRBV12-3 or TRBV12-4 to TRBJ2-7; 12 bases line up with TRBD2. CDR3 length equals 14 residues. The junction had 8 bases not matched to a gene; V was cut back by 5 bases and J by 9 bases. Written as DNA, the CDR3 is TGTGCCAGCAGTCCAGGGACTAGCGGGCTTGGGCAGTACTTC. Translation gives CASSPGTSGLGQYF.

This clonotype has a handful of counts. The chain carries TRBV12-3 or TRBV12-4 and TRBJ2-3; weak D call: TRBD1 (5 bases). CDR3 length: 15 amino acids. The CDR3: CASSKGPSNTDTQYF. The DNA of the CDR3 is TGTGCTAGTAGCAAGGGGCCCTCTAACACAGATACGCAGTATTTT.

In this sample, this clonotype turned up a few times. The rearrangement uses TRBV24-1 and TRBJ1-1, with 8 bases aligning to TRBD1. Losses at the gene ends were 9 bases for V and 5 bases for J; bases not matched to a gene: 19. This CDR3 has 17 residues. Germline CDR1 reads KGHDR; CDR2 reads SFDVKD. The CDR3 reads CATPPGQGARSRTEAFF. CDR3 coding DNA: TGTGCCACCCCTCCCGGGCAGGGGGCTCGGTCGAGAACTGAAGCTTTCTTT.

This clonotype has more than one count but fewer than ten. The chain employs TRBV7-4 and TRBJ2-5; D remains unclear. V gave up 5 bases and J gave up 5 bases, with 18 bases separating them. Germline assignment: CDR1 SGHVT and CDR2 SQSDAQ. This CDR3 has 15 amino acids. The DNA for the CDR3 is TGTGCCAGCAGCCTTGCCCTTCCGTCTTGGGAGACCCAGTACTTC. This codes for CASSLALPSWETQYF.

This clonotype was detected many times. The J gene is TRBJ2-1, the V gene TRBV12-3 or TRBV12-4; TRBD2 agrees at 7 bases. The CDR3 has 15 amino acids. After removal of 5 bases from V and 3 bases from J, the junction contained 7 bases not matched to a gene. The CDR3 DNA follows: TGTGCCAGCAGTCATCGGACTAGTTACTACAATGAGCAGTTCTTC. Its translation: CASSHRTSYYNEQFF.

This clonotype has a count of ten or more. This sequence joins TRBV7-2 and TRBJ2-5; 9 nucleotides match TRBD2. V lost 1 base, J lost 3 bases, and 6 bases stayed unmatched. The CDR3 extends over 16 amino acids. CDR1 and CDR2 from the germline V gene are SGHTA and FQGNSA. The CDR3 sequence: CASSLVGLAGEETQYF. The CDR3 region has the DNA TGTGCCAGCAGCTTAGTCGGGTTAGCGGGAGAAGAGACCCAGTACTTC. Full variable domain (remainder filled in from reference TRBV7-2 and TRBJ2-5): GAGVSQSPSNKVTEKGKDVELRCDPISGHTALYWYRQSLGQGLEFLIYFQGNSAPDKSGLPSDRFSAERTGGSVSTLTIQRTQQEDSAVYLCASSLVGLAGEETQYFGPGTRLLVL.

This clonotype was seen many times. CDR3 sequence reads: CASSPQLADQETQYF. The CDR3, as DNA: TGTGCCAGCAGCCCCCAACTAGCGGACCAAGAGACCCAGTACTTC. The rearrangement uses TRBV7-2 and TRBJ2-5, with 8 bases aligning to TRBD2. The length of the CDR3 is 15 residues. In germline, CDR1 is SGHTA, CDR2 FQGNSA. V lost 5 bases and J lost 0; bases outside the gene matches: 5. Supplemented by reference TRBV7-2 and TRBJ2-5, the full variable domain reads GAGVSQSPSNKVTEKGKDVELRCDPISGHTALYWYRQSLGQGLEFLIYFQGNSAPDKSGLPSDRFSAERTGGSVSTLTIQRTQQEDSAVYLCASSPQLADQETQYFGPGTRLLVL.

The CDR3 loop is CASSPRLVLDGEQFF. CDR3 nucleotide sequence: TGTGCCAGCAGCCCCAGACTAGTTTTAGACGGTGAGCAGTTCTTC. This chain joins TRBV9 and TRBJ2-1; D perhaps matches TRBD2 (6 bases). This CDR3 is 15 amino acids long. V gave up 4 bases and J gave up 9 bases, with 20 bases separating them. From germline, CDR1 is SGDLS and CDR2 YYNGEE.

This clonotype was seen ten or more times. The chain has TRBV18 and TRBJ2-5, with D possibly matching TRBD2 (7 bases). The germline V gene encodes CDR1 KGHSH and CDR2 LQKENI. The CDR3 runs 15 residues. The ends were cut back, 2 bases at V and 4 bases at J, with 14 bases in the middle. The CDR3 coding sequence is TGTGCCAGCTCACCATTCGGGGGGCTGGGAGAGACCCAGTACTTC. Its translation: CASSPFGGLGETQYF.

The chain couples TRBV12-3 or TRBV12-4 to TRBJ1-6; 7 bases agree with TRBD1. V was clipped by 7 bases and J by 7 bases; unmatched bases: 10. The CDR3 loop spans 15 amino acids. The CDR3 sequence: CASTREGQFNSPLHF. The CDR3 DNA is TGTGCCAGCACCCGCGAGGGACAGTTCAATTCACCCCTCCACTTT.

This chain joins TRBV7-9 and TRBJ2-2; D is ambiguous. From germline, CDR1 is SEHNR and CDR2 FQNEAQ (reference sequence). This CDR3 contains 16 residues. The V and J ends lost 5 bases and 6 bases respectively, with 19 bases between them. The CDR3 DNA is TGTGCCAGCAGCCATACTATCGGATTCAAAGCCGGGGAGCTGTTTTTT. This translates into CASSHTIGFKAGELFF.

This chain joins TRBV28 and TRBJ2-5, with 7 bases aligning to TRBD1. Germline V lookup: CDR1 MDHEN, CDR2 SYDVKM. The CDR3 is 13 amino acids. Germline trimming cut 6 bases from V and 2 bases from J; bases unmatched to any gene: 3. The CDR3 is CASRPTGQETQYF. The CDR3 nucleotides read TGTGCCAGCAGGCCGACAGGGCAAGAGACCCAGTACTTC.

The CDR3 protein is CASRSSPNEQYV. The CDR3 DNA reads as TGTGCCAGCAGGTCTAGCCCCAACGAGCAGTACGTC. The chain combines TRBV7-6 with TRBJ2-7; perhaps TRBD2 as D (5 bases). Germline V lookup: CDR1 SGHVS, CDR2 FNYEAQ. CDR3 length equals 12 residues. Trimming removed 6 bases from V and 5 bases from J, with 11 bases in between.

This clonotype came up a few times. The rearrangement links TRBV5-6 to TRBJ2-5; D is possibly TRBD2 (6 bases). The CDR3 consists of 14 residues. Germline lookup yields CDR1 SGHDT and CDR2 YYEEEE. Trimming took 5 bases from V and 4 from J, leaving 15 bases between them. The CDR3 sequence is CASSLRGVGETQYF. CDR3 sequence (DNA): TGTGCCAGCAGTTTGCGGGGTGTTGGAGAGACCCAGTACTTC.